This paragraph reports one T cell receptor (beta chain). Its matching antigen is unknown. The source of the sample is a study of cytomegalovirus exposure and HLA in healthy donors. Findings and limits, study-wide: Previous analysis showed most TCR beta V segments were productive about 87% or about 30% of the time. Most subjects' HLA-A and HLA-B alleles were reportedly predicted from TCR beta sequences.

PCR was performed using 60 Vbeta and 13 Jbeta primers. Here immunoSEQ multiplex PCR was the method, and the copy in TCRdb shows in-frame clones only, minus some. This table holds about 130,000 clones, approximately 82% found once. The CDR3 sequence is 14 residues long. Between the trimmed V and J ends, which lost 0 bases and 3 bases, there was a span of 6 bases. Per the germline V gene, CDR1 is LNHDA and CDR2 is SQIVND (reference sequence). The sequence derives from a boy aged 2 to 9 in good health and CMV-seronegative. Sequencing used PBMCs. The V gene is TRBV19, the J gene TRBJ2-1; D uncertain. The CDR3 coding sequence is TGTGCCAGTAGTATAGATGACTTCTACAATGAGCAGTTCTTC. Translation: CASSIDDFYNEQFF.